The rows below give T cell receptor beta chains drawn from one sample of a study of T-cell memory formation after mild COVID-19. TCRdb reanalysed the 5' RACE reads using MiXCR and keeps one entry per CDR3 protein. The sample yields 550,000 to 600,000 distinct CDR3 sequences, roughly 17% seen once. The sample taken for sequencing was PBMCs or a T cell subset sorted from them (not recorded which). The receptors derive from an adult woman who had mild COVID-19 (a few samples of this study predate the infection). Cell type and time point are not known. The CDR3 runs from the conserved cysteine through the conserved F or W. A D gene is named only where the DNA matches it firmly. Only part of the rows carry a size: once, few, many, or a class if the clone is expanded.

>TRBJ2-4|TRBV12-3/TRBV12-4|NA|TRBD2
CASWGGQGTIQYF
TGTGCCAGCTGGGGAGGGCAGGGAACCATTCAGTACTTC
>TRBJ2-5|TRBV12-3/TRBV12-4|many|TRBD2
CASSLGGRAHGETQYF
TGTGCCAGCAGTTTGGGCGGGAGGGCCCACGGAGAGACCCAGTACTTC
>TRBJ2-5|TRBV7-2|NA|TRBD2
CASSLSGRRETQYF
TGTGCCAGCAGCTTAAGCGGGAGAAGGGAGACCCAGTACTTC
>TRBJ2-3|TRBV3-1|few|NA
CASSPRLDGDTQYF
TGTGCCAGCAGCCCCCGCCTGGACGGAGATACGCAGTATTTT
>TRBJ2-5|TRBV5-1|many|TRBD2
CASSLKLAGVETQYF
TGCGCCAGCAGCTTGAAACTAGCGGGAGTCGAGACCCAGTACTTC
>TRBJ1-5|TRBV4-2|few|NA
CASSQEVAGLQSPQHF
TGTGCCAGCAGCCAAGAAGTTGCAGGCCTGCAATCACCCCAGCATTTT
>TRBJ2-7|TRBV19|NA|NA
CASSITGRDYEQYF
TGTGCCAGTAGTATCACAGGGCGGGATTACGAGCAGTACTTC
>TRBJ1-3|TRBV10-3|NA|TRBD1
CAIRRGQGVPGNTIYF
TGTGCCATCAGGAGGGGACAGGGGGTCCCTGGAAACACCATATATTTT
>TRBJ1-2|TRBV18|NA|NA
CASSPPRAGNYGYTF
TGTGCCAGCTCACCACCTCGGGCCGGAAACTATGGCTACACCTTC
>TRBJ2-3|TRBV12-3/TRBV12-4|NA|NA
CASRPGTHTDTQYF
TGTGCCAGCAGGCCTGGGACCCACACAGATACGCAGTATTTT
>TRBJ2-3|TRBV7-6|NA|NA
CASSWGGSDTQYF
TGTGCCAGCAGCTGGGGTGGATCGGATACGCAGTATTTT
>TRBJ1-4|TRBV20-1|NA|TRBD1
CSARDYRDSNEKLFF
TGCAGTGCTAGAGATTACCGGGACAGCAATGAAAAACTGTTTTTT
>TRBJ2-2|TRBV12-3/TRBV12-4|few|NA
CASSFQSGELFF
TGTGCCAGCAGTTTTCAGTCCGGGGAGCTGTTTTTT
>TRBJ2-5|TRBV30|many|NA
CAWRVVYDPTGTQYF
TGTGCCTGGAGGGTAGTGTACGACCCCACCGGGACCCAGTACTTC
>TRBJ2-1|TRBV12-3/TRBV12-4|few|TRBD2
CASSLGGLAEDEQFF
TGTGCCAGCAGTCTGGGGGGACTAGCGGAAGATGAGCAGTTCTTC
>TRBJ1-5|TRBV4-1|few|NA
CASSQEPTTGTGPQHF
TGCGCCAGCAGCCAAGAGCCCACAACAGGCACCGGGCCCCAGCATTTT
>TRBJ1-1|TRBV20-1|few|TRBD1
CSASPHRGKTEAFF
TGCAGTGCTAGCCCACACAGGGGAAAAACTGAAGCTTTCTTT
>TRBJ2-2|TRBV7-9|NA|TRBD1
CASTHDRADTGELFF
TGTGCCAGCACGCATGACAGGGCTGACACCGGGGAGCTGTTTTTT
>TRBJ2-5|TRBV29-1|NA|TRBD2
CSAVLLAAQETQYF
TGCAGCGCCGTATTACTAGCGGCCCAAGAGACCCAGTACTTC
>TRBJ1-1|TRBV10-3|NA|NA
CAISANGNTEAFF
TGTGCCATCAGTGCCAATGGGAACACTGAAGCTTTCTTT
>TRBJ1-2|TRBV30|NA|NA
CAWSVGTHGYTF
TGTGCCTGGAGTGTAGGGACACATGGCTACACCTTC
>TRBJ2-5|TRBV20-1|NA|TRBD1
CSARDGQGPETQYF
TGCAGTGCTAGAGACGGACAGGGACCAGAGACCCAGTACTTC